This T cell receptor beta chain is drawn from a study of T cell repertoires in cytomegalovirus infection. Study-level background: Public TCR beta signatures were indicative of both CMV infection and a matching HLA type.

Study-wide results and limits: CMV carriers with the relevant HLA were identified by cumulative public TCR beta family frequency.

As regards this clonotype: As yet, its antigen is unknown.

TCRdb called the reads again in MiXCR, with one record for every CDR3 protein. The sample yields around 290,000 distinct CDR3 sequences, 20% to 30% seen once. V trimming: 3 bases; J trimming: 2 bases; junction bases outside the gene matches: 1. Germline assignment: CDR1 MNHEY and CDR2 SVGEGT. CDR3 length equals 15 residues. The clonotype originates from a human donor in good health (CMV status not recorded). Some clones in this sample may be carry-over from other donors' samples. Specimen: PBMCs. The chain links TRBV6-2 or TRBV6-3 to TRBJ2-1; 10 bases are shared with TRBD2. CDR3 nucleotide sequence: TGTGCCAGCAGTTATACTAGCGGGACCTACAATGAGCAGTTCTTC. Translating it yields CASSYTSGTYNEQFF.